These 25 T cell receptor beta chains were all obtained from the same sample, sequenced in a study of cytomegalovirus exposure and HLA in healthy donors. PCR employed 60 Vbeta and 13 Jbeta primers. Using immunoSEQ multiplex PCR, the repertoire was profiled, and TCRdb retains in-frame clones only, with some absent. The sample contains 150,000 to 200,000 clones, around 85% of which appear only once. Sequencing used PBMCs. The receptors were sampled from a man aged 18 to 29 in good health and CMV-seropositive.

The chain carries TRBV2 and TRBJ2-1; 9 nucleotides agree with TRBD2. The CDR3 totals 15 residues. Germline CDR1 is SNHLY and CDR2 is FYNNEI. Unmatched junction bases numbered 1, after V lost 2 bases and J lost 2 bases. The CDR3 DNA is TGTGCCAGCAGTGAACGCGGGGGGGCCTACAATGAGCAGTTCTTC. It yields the protein CASSERGGAYNEQFF.

J is TRBJ2-3 and V is TRBV19; the D gene is possibly TRBD1 (6 bases). The germline gives CDR1 LNHDA, CDR2 SQIVND (reference sequence). The CDR3 sequence is 15 residues long. The ends were cut back, 6 bases at V and 6 bases at J, with 19 bases in the middle. The chain's CDR3 is CASSPGTYTSDTQYF. CDR3 nucleotide sequence: TGTGCCAGTAGCCCCGGGACATACACCTCGGATACGCAGTATTTT.

This clone was found once. The chain employs TRBV6-1 and TRBJ2-5; 8 positions match TRBD2. The CDR3 is made up of 17 amino acids. CDR1 is MNHNS and CDR2 is SASEGT in the germline V gene. Germline trimming cut 0 bases from V and 5 bases from J; bases unmatched to any gene: 11. The CDR3 coding sequence is TGTGCCAGCAGTGAAGCGCGGGGACTAGAAAATAGGGAGACCCAGTACTTC. Amino acid sequence: CASSEARGLENRETQYF.

The chain uses TRBV10-1 and TRBJ2-2; TRBD2 matches 8 bases. Germline CDR1 reads WNHNN; CDR2 reads SYGVQD (reference sequence). The V and J ends lost 4 bases and 5 bases, in that order; junction bases with no gene match: 12. The CDR3 is 17 amino acids. The CDR3 region is CASSVSRAGDLTGELFF. The CDR3 DNA is TGCGCCAGCAGTGTATCTCGAGCGGGGGATCTTACCGGGGAGCTGTTTTTT.

This clone was recorded only once. The V gene is TRBV7-3, the J gene TRBJ2-3; 8 bases are a match to TRBD2. Per the germline V gene, CDR1 is SGHTA and CDR2 is FQGTGA. Trimming cost V 0 bases and J 2 bases; bases outside gene matches: 7. The length of the CDR3 is 17 residues. CDR3 loop: CASSLTGPGGLTDTQYF. The CDR3 DNA is TGTGCCAGCAGCTTAACGGGGCCGGGGGGGCTCACAGATACGCAGTATTTT.

This clone came up a few times. DNA for the CDR3: TGCGCCAGCAGCCAAGAAGGGACAGGGAAGGGTGGCTACACCTTC. It is translated as CASSQEGTGKGGYTF. The chain carries TRBV4-3 and TRBJ1-2; TRBD1 matches 9 bases. Germline CDR1 and CDR2: LGHNA and YSLEER. The CDR3 length is 15 residues. Unmatched junction bases numbered 6, after V lost 0 bases and J lost 7 bases.

The gene calls are TRBV7-2 and TRBJ1-5; a possible D gene is TRBD1 (5 bases). The CDR3 extends over 14 amino acids. Germline-derived CDR1 and CDR2 are SGHTA and FQGNSA. Trimming removed 3 bases at V and 6 bases at J, with 12 bases between. CDR3 amino acids: CASSLGAGGQPQHF. The DNA of the CDR3 is TGTGCCAGCAGCTTGGGTGCGGGGGGTCAGCCCCAGCATTTT. Variable domain in full (rest from reference TRBV7-2 and TRBJ1-5): GAGVSQSPSNKVTEKGKDVELRCDPISGHTALYWYRQSLGQGLEFLIYFQGNSAPDKSGLPSDRFSAERTGGSVSTLTIQRTQQEDSAVYLCASSLGAGGQPQHFGDGTRLSIL.

The chain combines TRBV5-1 with TRBJ1-2, with 9 bases identical to TRBD1. J lost 7 bases, V lost 4 bases, and 11 bases had no gene match. Germline V gives CDR1 SGHRS, CDR2 YFSETQ. The CDR3 covers 15 residues. The CDR3 coding sequence is TGCGCCAGCAGCCTGGAGGGACAGGGAGTCCGTGGCTACACCTTC. This sequence encodes CASSLEGQGVRGYTF. Together with reference TRBV5-1 and TRBJ1-2, the CDR3 gives the full variable domain: KAGVTQTPRYLIKTRGQQVTLSCSPISGHRSVSWYQQTPGQGLQFLFEYFSETQRNKGNFPGRFSGRQFSNSRSEMNVSTLELGDSALYLCASSLEGQGVRGYTFGSGTRLTVV.

The chain links TRBV7-2 to TRBJ1-2; 9 bases are a match to TRBD1. Germline CDR1 and CDR2: SGHTA and FQGNSA. V was pared by 6 bases and J by 7 bases, with 12 bases of the junction left unmatched. The CDR3 length is 15 residues. The CDR3 loop is CASSAWDRASPGYTF. The CDR3 DNA reads as TGTGCCAGCAGTGCCTGGGACAGGGCCAGCCCTGGCTACACCTTC.

This clone was recorded once. The chain combines TRBV6-5 with TRBJ2-1; TRBD1 matches at 8 bases. In germline, CDR1 is MNHEY, CDR2 SVGAGI. After removal of 5 bases from V and 6 bases from J, the junction contained 9 bases not matched to a gene. This CDR3 region has 15 residues. CDR3 amino acids: CASSRHRTGSNEQFF. The CDR3 DNA reads TGTGCCAGCAGTCGACACCGGACAGGGAGCAATGAGCAGTTCTTC.

The chain employs TRBV19 and TRBJ2-7, with 9 bases that match TRBD1. Germline V gene sequence: CDR1 LNHDA, CDR2 SQIVND (reference sequence). V shed 4 bases and J 3 bases; nucleotides not matched to a gene: 10. This CDR3 has 16 residues. In DNA form, the CDR3 reads TGTGCCAGTAGTACAGTCGGGACAGGGATAAGCTACGAGCAGTACTTC. Amino acid sequence: CASSTVGTGISYEQYF.

The V and J genes are TRBV30 and TRBJ2-7, with TRBD1 matching over 11 bases. From germline, CDR1 is GTSNPN and CDR2 SVGIG (reference sequence). This CDR3 has 12 amino acids. J lost 4 bases, V lost 5 bases, and 1 base had no gene match. The CDR3 reads CAWGTGGYEQYF. The CDR3 coding sequence is TGTGCCTGGGGGACAGGGGGTTACGAGCAGTACTTC.

V and J are TRBV21-1 and TRBJ2-7; TRBD2, the table's D call, lacks a check against the DNA. TRBV21-1 is tagged as a pseudogene. This CDR3 has 15 residues. Written as DNA, the CDR3 is TGTGCCAGCACCTCCCGGGGGGACTGTACCTACGAGCAGTACTTC. It encodes CASTSRGDCTYEQYF.

This chain connects TRBV27 to TRBJ1-2; perhaps TRBD1 as D (5 bases). Germline values: CDR1 MNHEY, CDR2 SMNVEV (reference sequence). V lost 2 bases, J lost 8 bases, and 12 bases lay in between. The CDR3 covers 13 residues. CDR3 region: CASSLIQGRGYTF. Here the CDR3 DNA reads TGTGCCAGCAGTTTAATCCAGGGAAGAGGCTACACCTTC.

This chain joins TRBV5-1 and TRBJ2-3, with 7 bases that match TRBD1. Germline CDR1 and CDR2: SGHRS and YFSETQ. After removal of 6 bases from V and 10 bases from J, the junction contained 14 bases not matched to a gene. CDR3 length equals 14 residues. The CDR3 DNA sequence: TGCGCCAGCACAACGGGACAGCCCCCCTTTTCGCAGTATTTT. Protein sequence: CASTTGQPPFSQYF.

The chain combines TRBV6-5 with TRBJ1-2; D perhaps matches TRBD1 (5 bases). Trimming cost V 6 bases and J 4 bases, with 15 bases left between them. The CDR3 covers 14 residues. Germline CDR1 MNHEY, CDR2 SVGAGI. The CDR3 DNA is TGTGCCAGCAGCCCGGCGGGGGGGATCTATGGCTACACCTTC. Protein product: CASSPAGGIYGYTF.

As to this clone: Compared with germline, one end of the junction differs, possibly owing to a read error. This chain joins TRBV7-9 and TRBJ1-1; D gene unclear. From germline, CDR1 is SEHNR and CDR2 FQNEAQ (reference sequence). The CDR3 has 12 residues. CDR3: CSSSLMNTEAFF. CDR3 bases: TGTTCCAGCAGTCTAATGAACACTGAAGCTTTCTTT.

The V call is TRBV5-4, the J call TRBJ2-7; TRBD1 matches at 7 bases. CDR1 is SGHNT and CDR2 is YYREEE in the germline V gene (reference sequence). Trimming removed 0 bases from V and 2 bases from J; junction bases left unmatched: 2. CDR3 length: 14 amino acids. The CDR3 nucleotides are TGTGCCAGCAGCTTGGGGGACAGCCCCTACGAGCAGTACTTC. It specifies CASSLGDSPYEQYF.

The chain uses TRBV6-5 and TRBJ1-6; D uncertain. Germline assignment: CDR1 MNHEY and CDR2 SVGAGI. Trimming cost V 2 bases and J 9 bases, with 8 bases left between them. This CDR3 contains 13 residues. DNA of the CDR3: TGTGCCAGCAGTTACCACAACAGTTCACCCCTCCACTTT. It codes for CASSYHNSSPLHF.

This clone has just a few counts. The sample has other DNA sequences that encode this CDR3 too. This chain uses TRBV4-3 with TRBJ2-7; possible D gene TRBD2, 5 bases. CDR3 size: 13 residues. V dropped 0 bases and J dropped 3 bases, with 6 bases sitting between them. Germline CDR1 is LGHNA and CDR2 is YSLEER. CDR3 sequence reads: CASSQDRDYEQYF. The CDR3 coding sequence is TGCGCCAGCAGCCAAGATCGGGACTACGAGCAGTACTTC.

This clone occurred a few times. The chain recombines TRBV5-1 with TRBJ1-4; 8 nucleotides align to TRBD1. This CDR3 has 14 amino acids. V trimming: 4 bases; J trimming: 6 bases; junction bases outside the gene matches: 5. CDR1 is SGHRS, CDR2 YFSETQ, per germline. The CDR3 reads CASSTPGQDEKLFF. The CDR3 DNA is TGCGCCAGCAGCACACCGGGACAGGATGAAAAACTGTTTTTT.

This clone has a single count. V usage is TRBV10-1 and J usage is TRBJ2-1, with TRBD2 as a possible D gene (7 bases). Trimming cost V 3 bases and J 5 bases, with 20 bases left between them. This CDR3 is built from 17 residues. The germline V gene has CDR1 WNHNN and CDR2 SYGVQD (reference sequence). The CDR3, as DNA: TGCGCCAGCAGTGATATGGGCGGGGGCCCCTTTAACAATGAGCAGTTCTTC. This sequence encodes CASSDMGGGPFNNEQFF.

The chain uses TRBV11-1 and TRBJ2-7; 7 bases match TRBD1. The CDR3 sequence is 15 residues long. Per the germline V gene, CDR1 is SGHAT and CDR2 is FQDESV (reference sequence). V lost 5 bases and J lost 0; bases outside the gene matches: 7. The DNA of the CDR3 is TGTGCCAGCAGCCAGGTTTCAGGGGGCTCCTACGAGCAGTACTTC. Its translation: CASSQVSGGSYEQYF.

J is TRBJ2-5 and V is TRBV9; TRBD2 aligns across 7 bases. V dropped 3 bases and J dropped 5; count of bases not matched to a gene: 13. Per germline, CDR1 SGDLS and CDR2 YYNGEE. The CDR3 contains 16 residues. DNA for the CDR3: TGTGCCAGCAGCGCACACCCTGGGGGGGGTGGCGAGACCCAGTACTTC. It specifies CASSAHPGGGGETQYF.

This clone turned up a few times. The J gene is TRBJ1-5, the V gene TRBV28; D gene ambiguous. V was shortened by 6 bases and J by 7 bases, with 10 bases between the two germline ends. CDR1 and CDR2 (germline): MDHEN, SYDVKM. The CDR3 is made up of 12 amino acids. The CDR3 region has the DNA TGTGCCAGCAGCATAAGGCGGCAGCCCCAGCATTTT. Residues: CASSIRRQPQHF.